Listed here is a single T cell receptor (beta chain). This sample was included in a study of technical replicates of blood from four donors. Unmatched junction bases numbered 6, after V lost 0 bases and J lost 5 bases. This CDR3 has 15 residues. Germline V gives CDR1 SGHTA, CDR2 FQGNSA. Sequenced by immunoSEQ multiplex PCR; TCRdb stores in-frame clones only, minus some. The table lists tens of thousands of clones, around 94% of them singletons. The rearrangement uses TRBV7-2 and TRBJ2-7, with 8 bases identical to TRBD2. The sequenced sample consisted of T cells isolated from PBMCs. This receptor was taken from a human donor in good health. CDR3 DNA sequence: TGTGCCAGCAGCTTAGCGGGGACTAGTAGGCACGAGCAGTACTTC. This translates into CASSLAGTSRHEQYF.